These 20 T cell receptor beta chains came from one sample sequenced in a study of T cells in Graves' hyperthyroidism and ophthalmopathy. It was RNA transcripts that yielded the amplified TCR beta CDR3 regions. The TCR CDR3 first-round RT-PCR relied on the HTBI primer set. Using its own MiXCR run on the multiplex PCR reads, TCRdb lists one record per CDR3 protein. The data hold about 300,000 distinct CDR3 sequences, with roughly a fifth observed a single time. The sequenced sample was blood. The receptors originated from a man in his fifties with Graves' ophthalmopathy.

In its sample, this clonotype was seen many times. The chain joins TRBV9 to TRBJ2-6, with 8 bases matching TRBD2. Looked up from germline, CDR1 is SGDLS and CDR2 is YYNGEE. The CDR3 has 16 residues. Losses at the gene ends were 5 bases for V and 4 bases for J; bases not matched to a gene: 8. CDR3: CASSARGGPGANVLTF. The CDR3 region has the DNA TGTGCCAGCAGTGCCCGGGGGGGGCCGGGGGCCAACGTCCTGACTTTC.

There are many counts of this clonotype. The chain has TRBV30 and TRBJ2-4, with 7 bases matching TRBD2. The CDR3 is 15 residues long. J lost 0 bases, V lost 5 bases, and 7 bases had no gene match. CDR1 is GTSNPN and CDR2 is SVGIG in the germline V gene (reference sequence). The CDR3 loop reads CAWETSDLAKNIQYF. The CDR3 DNA reads as TGTGCCTGGGAAACTAGCGACCTAGCCAAAAACATTCAGTACTTC.

This clonotype was seen many times. The chain recombines TRBV30 with TRBJ2-7; D may match TRBD1 or TRBD2 (6 bases each). Germline V gives CDR1 GTSNPN, CDR2 SVGIG (reference sequence). Between the trimmed V and J ends, which lost 2 bases and 1 base, there was a span of 12 bases. The CDR3 consists of 14 residues. The CDR3 region is CAWSLGGRSYEQYF. For the CDR3, the DNA is TGTGCCTGGAGTCTGGGGGGCAGATCCTACGAGCAGTACTTC.

A few counts support this clonotype. V and J are TRBV10-2 and TRBJ2-3; possible D gene TRBD2, 5 bases. This CDR3 spans 14 amino acids. V was cut by 7 bases and J by 0 bases, with 11 bases left in between. Germline CDR1 is WSHSY and CDR2 is SAAADI. The DNA for the CDR3 is TGCGCCAGCACGGGAACTTATAGCACAGATACGCAGTATTTT. It specifies CASTGTYSTDTQYF.

This clonotype was seen repeatedly, ten times or more. The V and J genes are TRBV5-1 and TRBJ2-7; tentative D call: TRBD1 (6 bases). Between the trimmed V and J ends, which lost 3 bases and 0 bases, there was a span of 10 bases. This CDR3 has 14 residues. Germline V lookup: CDR1 SGHRS, CDR2 YFSETQ. For the CDR3, the DNA is TGCGCCAGCAGCTCCCGGACAGTCTCCTACGAGCAGTACTTC. Protein product: CASSSRTVSYEQYF.

This clonotype appeared many times. This sequence joins TRBV12-3 or TRBV12-4 and TRBJ2-7, with TRBD2 identical over 16 bases. The junction had 3 bases not matched to a gene; V was cut back by 4 bases and J by 6 bases. The CDR3 runs 15 residues. The CDR3 loop reads CASSWGLAGGPEQYF. The CDR3 DNA is TGTGCCAGCAGTTGGGGACTAGCGGGAGGGCCCGAGCAGTACTTC.

The chain is built from TRBV7-9 and TRBJ2-5; 10 positions agree with TRBD2. Losses at the gene ends were 7 bases for V and 5 bases for J; bases not matched to a gene: 10. Looked up from germline, CDR1 is SEHNR and CDR2 is FQNEAQ (reference sequence). The CDR3 loop spans 15 amino acids. This CDR3 reads CASNWQREGLETQYF. The CDR3 DNA reads as TGTGCCAGCAATTGGCAGCGGGAGGGCTTGGAGACCCAGTACTTC. Based on the CDR3 plus reference TRBV7-9 and TRBJ2-5, the full variable domain is DTGVSQNPRHKITKRGQNVTFRCDPISEHNRLYWYRQTLGQGPEFLTYFQNEAQLEKSRLLSDRFSAERPKGSFSTLEIQRTEQGDSAMYLCASNWQREGLETQYFGPGTRLLVL.

This clonotype has a handful of counts. This chain joins TRBV13 and TRBJ2-2; TRBD1 aligns across 8 bases. Unmatched junction bases numbered 12, after V lost 6 bases and J lost 0 bases. Germline CDR1 is PRHDT and CDR2 is FYEKMQ (reference sequence). This CDR3 contains 18 residues. The CDR3 spells CASRPRLTGQANTGELFF. As DNA, the CDR3 is TGTGCCAGCAGACCTCGCCTCACGGGACAGGCGAACACCGGGGAGCTGTTTTTT.

There are a few counts of this clonotype. This chain connects TRBV19 to TRBJ2-7; 12 bases line up with TRBD2. After removal of 6 bases from V and 2 bases from J, the junction contained 17 bases not matched to a gene. The CDR3 has 19 amino acids. CDR1 LNHDA and CDR2 SQIVND come from the germline V gene (reference sequence). CDR3 sequence reads: CASSLAGLAGTSLPYEQYF. CDR3 DNA sequence: TGTGCCAGTAGCCTAGCAGGACTAGCGGGAACCTCCCTTCCCTACGAGCAGTACTTC. The full variable domain, with the rest looked up from reference TRBV19 and TRBJ2-7, is DGGITQSPKYLFRKEGQNVTLSCEQNLNHDAMYWYRQDPGQGLRLIYYSQIVNDFQKGDIAEGYSVSREKKESFPLTVTSAQKNPTAFYLCASSLAGLAGTSLPYEQYFGPGTRLTVT.

This clonotype was detected a few times. The chain joins TRBV20-1 to TRBJ2-2, with TRBD2 matching over 9 bases. Germline CDR1 DFQATT, CDR2 SNEGSKA (reference sequence). The CDR3 contains 18 residues. Trimming took 0 bases from V and 2 from J; bases not matched to a gene: 10. CDR3 sequence reads: CSARDRGGRAGNTGELFF. As DNA, the CDR3 is TGCAGTGCTAGAGATCGGGGCGGGAGGGCTGGTAACACCGGGGAGCTGTTTTTT.

This clonotype was counted many times. The rearrangement joins TRBV7-9 to TRBJ2-3; 10 bases map to TRBD2. The CDR3 runs 15 residues. Trimming cost V 5 bases and J 3 bases; bases outside gene matches: 5. Per the germline V gene, CDR1 is SEHNR and CDR2 is FQNEAQ (reference sequence). DNA of the CDR3: TGTGCCAGCAGCCAGCTAGCGGGAGAGACAGATACGCAGTATTTT. Encoded protein: CASSQLAGETDTQYF. Full variable domain (remainder filled in from reference TRBV7-9 and TRBJ2-3): DTGVSQNPRHKITKRGQNVTFRCDPISEHNRLYWYRQTLGQGPEFLTYFQNEAQLEKSRLLSDRFSAERPKGSFSTLEIQRTEQGDSAMYLCASSQLAGETDTQYFGPGTRLTVL.

This clonotype was counted ten times or more. J is TRBJ1-6 and V is TRBV20-1; D perhaps matches TRBD1 (6 bases). This CDR3 has 16 amino acids. V was shortened by 5 bases and J by 9 bases, with 23 bases between the two germline ends. The V gene's germline CDR1 is DFQATT and CDR2 SNEGSKA (reference sequence). The DNA of the CDR3 is TGCAGTGCTGGGGGCACTGTTGGCAGGGCGAGTTCACCCCTCCACTTT. It encodes CSAGGTVGRASSPLHF.

This chain links TRBV29-1 with TRBJ2-7; TRBD2 is a possible D gene (5 bases). The CDR3 runs 12 residues. Trimming cost V 7 bases and J 3 bases, with 13 bases left between them. CDR1 and CDR2 from the germline V gene are SQVTM and ANQGSEA. The CDR3 DNA reads as TGCAGCGCCCAACTCGCGGGCTACGAGCAGTACTTC. Translating it yields CSAQLAGYEQYF.

This clonotype was picked up many times. This chain uses TRBV12-3 or TRBV12-4 with TRBJ2-5; 8 bases are shared with TRBD1. After removal of 7 bases from V and 0 bases from J, the junction contained 4 bases not matched to a gene. CDR3 length: 14 residues. Here the CDR3 DNA reads TGTGCCAGCACCAAGGACAGGGACCAAGAGACCCAGTACTTC. This translates into CASTKDRDQETQYF.

The CDR3 DNA reads as TGTGCCAGCAGCAAGACTAGCATCGGGGAGCTGTTTTTT. Protein sequence: CASSKTSIGELFF. This chain connects TRBV9 to TRBJ2-2; TRBD2 matches at 7 bases. Trimming removed 4 bases from V and 7 bases from J; junction bases left unmatched: 4. This CDR3 contains 13 residues. The V gene's germline CDR1 is SGDLS and CDR2 YYNGEE.

This clonotype was seen a handful of times. The chain combines TRBV27 with TRBJ2-7; TRBD2 might be the D (6 bases). This CDR3 is 15 amino acids long. Trimming took off 6 bases at V and 1 base at J, with 16 bases between the two ends. Per the germline V gene, CDR1 is MNHEY and CDR2 is SMNVEV (reference sequence). The CDR3 spells CASSPGRDISYEQYF. CDR3 nucleotides: TGTGCCAGCAGCCCCGGGAGAGACATTTCCTACGAGCAGTACTTC.

This clonotype has only a few counts. V is TRBV20-1 and J is TRBJ1-2, with a possible D match to TRBD1 (6 bases). The V gene lost 0 bases and the J gene lost 2 bases, with 10 bases spanning the gap. This CDR3 has 14 amino acids. In germline, CDR1 is DFQATT, CDR2 SNEGSKA (reference sequence). In DNA form, the CDR3 reads TGCAGTGCTAGAGATCTAGGGACAAACTATGGCTACACCTTC. Translated: CSARDLGTNYGYTF.

This clonotype has at least ten counts. The chain employs TRBV11-2 and TRBJ2-5; 13 bases fit TRBD2. Unmatched junction bases numbered 3, after V lost 7 bases and J lost 4 bases. Germline assignment: CDR1 SGHAT and CDR2 FQNNGV. This CDR3 spans 14 amino acids. For the CDR3, the DNA is TGTGCCAGCATCCGGACTAGCGGGAGAGAGACCCAGTACTTC. It yields the protein CASIRTSGRETQYF.

This clonotype was recorded at least ten times. V is TRBV20-1 and J is TRBJ2-2; 9 nucleotides match TRBD1. CDR1 and CDR2 (germline): DFQATT, SNEGSKA (reference sequence). The ends lost 5 bases at V and 5 bases at J; junction bases unmatched: 6. The CDR3 contains 14 residues. CDR3 DNA: TGCAGTGCTGAAGACAGGGGGGCGACCGGGGAGCTGTTTTTT. Amino acid sequence: CSAEDRGATGELFF.

V and J are TRBV9 and TRBJ2-1; D not certain. V was clipped by 0 bases and J by 7 bases, with 8 bases between them. This CDR3 spans 13 amino acids. Germline assignment: CDR1 SGDLS and CDR2 YYNGEE. The CDR3 DNA reads as TGTGCCAGCAGCGTAGGGGTTGGAAATGAGCAGTTCTTC. It is translated as CASSVGVGNEQFF.